This TCR beta chain was obtained from a study of cytomegalovirus exposure and HLA in healthy donors. The PCR employed 60 Vbeta primers together with 13 Jbeta primers. The table came from immunoSEQ multiplex PCR; TCRdb's copy has only in-frame clones and leaves some out. Among about 190,000 clones listed, around 75% were seen once. Worth noting for this clone: The target antigen is unknown.

The CDR3 runs 13 residues. Whole-study results and caveats: Reportedly, fewer N-insertions than the roughly 600-donor mean appeared in an Asian-associated ancestry cluster in a later analysis.

The J gene is TRBJ1-2, the V gene TRBV12-2. TRBV12-2 counts as a pseudogene. The sample taken for sequencing was PBMCs. This TCR was sampled from a woman in her 30s in good health and CMV-seropositive. The CDR3 sequence is CASRLEATYGYTF. In DNA form, the CDR3 reads TGTGCAAGTCGCTTAGAAGCGACTTATGGCTACACCTTC.